The 27 T cell receptor beta chains below were found in one sample sequenced in a study of CD8 T cells in Susac syndrome. When the RNA was reverse transcribed, random hexamers were used with an input of 0.5 to 1 ug. TCRdb analysed the immunoSEQ multiplex PCR reads with MiXCR anew, one entry per CDR3 protein. Of about 300,000 distinct CDR3 sequences in the sample, about 82% were seen once. The sample was CD8+ T cells from PBMCs. The receptors come from a human donor with multiple sclerosis.

This chain joins TRBV6-1 and TRBJ2-5, with TRBD1 matching over 8 bases. With 5 bases clipped from V and 2 bases from J, the junction kept 13 bases outside the gene matches. CDR1 and CDR2 (germline): MNHNS, SASEGT. This CDR3 contains 17 residues. CDR3 bases: TGTGCCAGCAGTATCACCGGAGCAGGGGGCTTTCAAGAGACCCAGTACTTC. It specifies CASSITGAGGFQETQYF.

The J gene is TRBJ2-5, the V gene TRBV7-9; D remains ambiguous. Germline V CDR1 and CDR2: SEHNR, FQNEAQ (reference sequence). This CDR3 has 13 residues. V was pared by 8 bases and J by 3 bases, with 13 bases between. CDR3 sequence reads: CASLVSIEETQYF. CDR3 sequence (DNA): TGTGCCAGCCTGGTGAGCATTGAAGAGACCCAGTACTTC.

The chain recombines TRBV20-1 with TRBJ2-7, with a tentative D call TRBD2 (6 bases). Germline assignment: CDR1 DFQATT and CDR2 SNEGSKA (reference sequence). The V gene lost 1 base and the J gene lost 2 bases, with 9 bases spanning the gap. The CDR3 has 13 amino acids. The CDR3 loop reads CSARGRLAYEQYF. CDR3 in DNA: TGCAGTGCTAGAGGAAGACTAGCCTACGAGCAGTACTTC.

The chain employs TRBV6-5 and TRBJ1-1; D is undetermined. Germline CDR1 and CDR2: MNHEY and SVGAGI. This CDR3 has 13 amino acids. V lost 4 bases and J lost 2, with 8 bases in between. The DNA for the CDR3 is TGTGCCAGCAGTTCCCAGGTTAACACTGAAGCTTTCTTT. Translating it yields CASSSQVNTEAFF.

This rearrangement joins TRBV28 to TRBJ1-2; 8 bases fit TRBD1. The CDR3 runs 15 residues. Germline lookup yields CDR1 MDHEN and CDR2 SYDVKM. With 6 bases clipped from V and 3 bases from J, the junction kept 9 bases outside the gene matches. The CDR3 region is CASSTGTGLYYGYTF. DNA for the CDR3: TGTGCCAGCAGCACCGGGACAGGACTCTACTATGGCTACACCTTC.

V usage is TRBV29-1 and J usage is TRBJ1-1; D is unclear. The V end was cut by 2 bases, the J end by 1 base, with 17 bases between. This CDR3 is 16 amino acids long. The germline V gene encodes CDR1 SQVTM and CDR2 ANQGSEA. CDR3 amino acids: CSVEWFIRRSNTEAFF. The CDR3 nucleotides read TGCAGCGTTGAATGGTTTATCAGGCGGTCGAACACTGAAGCTTTCTTT.

The rearrangement uses TRBV27 and TRBJ2-2; D is unresolved. The V end was cut by 1 base, the J end by 7 bases, with 10 bases between. This CDR3 contains 14 residues. Germline loops: CDR1 MNHEY, CDR2 SMNVEV (reference sequence). CDR3 sequence: CASSLLGVYGELFF. DNA for the CDR3: TGTGCCAGCAGTTTATTAGGCGTTTACGGGGAGCTGTTTTTT.

The V gene is TRBV19, the J gene TRBJ2-5; 10 bases match TRBD2. CDR3 size: 17 residues. J lost 0 bases, V lost 5 bases, and 9 bases had no gene match. Germline CDR1 and CDR2: LNHDA and SQIVND (reference sequence). The CDR3 DNA is TGTGCCAGTAGTCCTCTTGGGACTAGCGAGTACCAAGAGACCCAGTACTTC. Protein product: CASSPLGTSEYQETQYF.

The rearrangement links TRBV6-2 or TRBV6-3 to TRBJ2-7, with D uncertain. The germline V gene encodes CDR1 MNHEY and CDR2 SVGEGT. This CDR3 has 11 amino acids. V was trimmed by 7 bases and J by 3 bases, leaving 7 bases between them. CDR3 loop: CASTEFYEQYF. CDR3 nucleotide sequence: TGTGCCAGCACGGAGTTCTACGAGCAGTACTTC.

This clonotype has a handful of counts. The gene calls are TRBV6-1 and TRBJ1-2; D not resolved. The germline V gene has CDR1 MNHNS and CDR2 SASEGT. Trimming pared 5 bases from V and 3 bases from J, leaving 16 bases between. This CDR3 comprises 15 residues. The CDR3 DNA follows: TGTGCCAGCAGTCCCGACCGGGGAGTTGACTATGGCTACACCTTC. Translating it yields CASSPDRGVDYGYTF.

V gene TRBV6-5 combines with J gene TRBJ2-1; possible D gene TRBD2, 6 bases. The V and J ends lost 0 bases and 6 bases respectively, with 15 bases between them. Per the germline V gene, CDR1 is MNHEY and CDR2 is SVGAGI. CDR3 length: 16 residues. Written as DNA, the CDR3 is TGTGCCAGCAGTTACTCGGGTACGGGAGACGCCAATGAGCAGTTCTTC. Protein: CASSYSGTGDANEQFF.

The table lists this clonotype with a count of one. The gene calls are TRBV2 and TRBJ2-3; D could derive from TRBD1 or TRBD2 (5 bases each). The length of the CDR3 is 17 residues. Germline V gene sequence: CDR1 SNHLY, CDR2 FYNNEI. Trimming removed 0 bases at V and 1 base at J, with 14 bases between. Here the CDR3 DNA reads TGTGCCAGCAGTGAAGCGGGGACCGCCACCCGCACAGATACGCAGTATTTT. Its protein product is CASSEAGTATRTDTQYF.

This rearrangement joins TRBV30 to TRBJ2-3; 9 bases fit TRBD2. Germline lookup yields CDR1 GTSNPN and CDR2 SVGIG (reference sequence). The ends lost 4 bases at V and 5 bases at J; junction bases unmatched: 7. This CDR3 is built from 14 residues. CDR3 sequence reads: CAWTLAGAIDTQYF. CDR3 DNA: TGTGCCTGGACTTTAGCGGGAGCGATAGATACGCAGTATTTT.

In DNA form, the CDR3 reads TGTGCCAGCAGCCAAACGGGGGCCAAAAACATTCAGTACTTC. Its translation is CASSQTGAKNIQYF. The chain joins TRBV4-2 to TRBJ2-4; D is perhaps TRBD2 (5 bases). Germline V gene data show CDR1 as LGHNA and CDR2 as YNFKEQ. CDR3 length: 14 amino acids. Trimming took 2 bases from V and 1 from J, leaving 6 bases between them.

The chain is built from TRBV20-1 and TRBJ2-3; D might be TRBD1 or TRBD2, each matching 5 bases. CDR1 DFQATT and CDR2 SNEGSKA come from the germline V gene (reference sequence). With 0 bases removed from V and 0 bases from J, the gap between germline ends came to 16 bases. This CDR3 has 17 residues. The CDR3 loop is CSARDKEGRPSTDTQYF. The CDR3 nucleotides read TGCAGTGCTAGAGATAAAGAGGGGCGGCCTAGCACAGATACGCAGTATTTT.

A few counts support this clonotype. The rearrangement uses TRBV13 and TRBJ2-7, with TRBD2 matching over 7 bases. CDR1 PRHDT and CDR2 FYEKMQ come from the germline V gene (reference sequence). The CDR3 covers 15 residues. Trimming removed 2 bases from V and 2 bases from J; junction bases left unmatched: 6. The CDR3 region has the DNA TGTGCCAGCAGCTTATTGTCTAGCGGCCCCTACGAGCAGTACTTC. Encoded protein: CASSLLSSGPYEQYF.

The chain has TRBV7-9 and TRBJ2-1; D is unclear. The CDR3 runs 17 residues. Trimming stripped 0 bases from V and 0 bases from J, with 12 bases between. Germline V gene lookup returns CDR1 SEHNR and CDR2 FQNEAQ (reference sequence). CDR3 amino acids: CASSLAYFFSSYNEQFF. DNA of the CDR3: TGTGCCAGCAGCTTAGCGTACTTCTTCAGCTCCTACAATGAGCAGTTCTTC.

This clonotype was seen only once. J is TRBJ2-4 and V is TRBV6-5; a possible D gene is TRBD2 (6 bases). The germline V gene encodes CDR1 MNHEY and CDR2 SVGAGI. There are 15 residues in the CDR3. Between the trimmed V and J ends, which lost 2 bases and 10 bases, there was a span of 18 bases. CDR3 nucleotides: TGTGCCAGCAGTTACGAGGGACCGCCCGGGGGAATTCAGTACTTC. Protein: CASSYEGPPGGIQYF.

This clonotype turned up a few times. V usage is TRBV7-2 and J usage is TRBJ2-5; D assignment may be TRBD1 or TRBD2 (5 bases each). The CDR3 runs to 15 residues. Germline CDR1 SGHTA, CDR2 FQGNSA. V lost 1 base and J 5 bases, leaving 14 bases between the germline ends. The CDR3 region is CASSLVGGVPETQYF. Here the CDR3 DNA reads TGTGCCAGCAGCTTAGTTGGGGGAGTCCCTGAGACCCAGTACTTC.

The gene calls are TRBV30 and TRBJ1-4; the D is unclear. Looked up from germline, CDR1 is GTSNPN and CDR2 is SVGIG (reference sequence). The CDR3 has 13 amino acids. Trimming cost V 2 bases and J 7 bases, with 11 bases left between them. The CDR3 here is CAWSSHGFEKLFF. The CDR3 DNA reads TGTGCCTGGAGTAGTCATGGGTTTGAAAAACTGTTTTTT.

V gene TRBV19 combines with J gene TRBJ1-5; D remains unclear. This CDR3 is built from 14 residues. V lost 7 bases, J lost 5 bases, and 15 bases lay in between. CDR1 and CDR2 from the germline V gene are LNHDA and SQIVND (reference sequence). CDR3 in DNA: TGTGCCAGTACCCCGGACGGAGCCCATCAGCCCCAGCATTTT. Amino acid sequence: CASTPDGAHQPQHF.

The chain carries TRBV20-1 and TRBJ2-3; TRBD2 agrees at 13 bases. This CDR3 is built from 19 residues. The V gene end was trimmed by 6 bases and the J gene end by 3 bases; junction bases not matched to a gene: 18. Germline V gene lookup returns CDR1 DFQATT and CDR2 SNEGSKA (reference sequence). The CDR3 spells CSAYLKELAGGLRTDTQYF. The CDR3 region has the DNA TGCAGTGCCTATCTTAAGGAACTAGCGGGAGGGCTAAGAACAGATACGCAGTATTTT.

The V gene is TRBV9, the J gene TRBJ1-1; the D is unclear. V was shortened by 0 bases and J by 0 bases, with 9 bases between the two germline ends. The CDR3 is 15 residues long. Germline CDR1 is SGDLS and CDR2 is YYNGEE. This CDR3 reads CASSVVGNMNTEAFF. CDR3 coding DNA: TGTGCCAGCAGCGTAGTGGGGAACATGAACACTGAAGCTTTCTTT.

V usage is TRBV7-9 and J usage is TRBJ2-1; TRBD2 matches at 7 bases. Germline lookup yields CDR1 SEHNR and CDR2 FQNEAQ (reference sequence). The CDR3 extends over 16 amino acids. V was clipped by 3 bases and J by 3 bases; unmatched bases: 8. CDR3 loop: CASSFLSGMSYNEQFF. The CDR3 nucleotides read TGTGCCAGCAGCTTCCTCAGCGGGATGAGCTACAATGAGCAGTTCTTC. The full variable domain, in which reference TRBV7-9 and TRBJ2-1 provide the parts outside the CDR3, is DTGVSQNPRHKITKRGQNVTFRCDPISEHNRLYWYRQTLGQGPEFLTYFQNEAQLEKSRLLSDRFSAERPKGSFSTLEIQRTEQGDSAMYLCASSFLSGMSYNEQFFGPGTRLTVL.

V gene TRBV19 combines with J gene TRBJ2-1; D call uncertain. Germline CDR1 LNHDA, CDR2 SQIVND (reference sequence). V lost 1 base and J lost 7, with 11 bases in between. There are 14 residues in the CDR3. The CDR3 loop is CASSIVDPDNEQFF. DNA of the CDR3: TGTGCCAGTAGTATAGTGGACCCGGATAATGAGCAGTTCTTC.

This clonotype was observed a few times. The rearrangement links TRBV6-2 or TRBV6-3 to TRBJ2-7, with TRBD2 as a possible D gene (6 bases). CDR1 and CDR2 from the germline V gene are MNHEY and SVGEGT. This CDR3 contains 13 residues. V lost 2 bases and J lost 3, with 8 bases in between. DNA for the CDR3: TGTGCCAGCAGTTACGAGGGAGGCTACGAGCAGTACTTC. It translates to CASSYEGGYEQYF.

The sample holds one count of this clonotype. This sequence joins TRBV7-6 and TRBJ1-5; weak D call: TRBD1 (6 bases). The CDR3 has 14 amino acids. CDR1 is SGHVS, CDR2 FNYEAQ, per germline. V gave up 1 base and J gave up 6 bases, with 10 bases separating them. The DNA of the CDR3 is TGTGCCAGCAGCTTAGGTGGGGGGCCTCAGCCCCAGCATTTT. Translated: CASSLGGGPQPQHF.